This TCR beta chain derives from a study of cytomegalovirus exposure and HLA in healthy donors. V was pared by 4 bases and J by 4 bases, with 14 bases between. The germline CDR1 and CDR2 sequences are SEHNR and FQNEAQ (reference sequence). The CDR3 length is 15 residues. The PCR employed 60 Vbeta primers together with 13 Jbeta primers. Sequenced by immunoSEQ multiplex PCR; TCRdb stores in-frame clones only, minus some. Here the sample spans about 190,000 clones, about 80% being singletons. The sample consisted of PBMCs. This TCR derives from a woman between 50 and 59 years old in good health and CMV-seropositive. The V and J genes are TRBV7-9 and TRBJ2-1; tentative D call: TRBD2 (7 bases). In nucleotides, the CDR3 is TGTGCCAGCAGCTACCCGGGGGGCGGTTACAATGAGCAGTTCTTC. Translation: CASSYPGGGYNEQFF.